This T cell receptor beta chain derives from a study of blood T cells in healthy people across ages. CDR1 and CDR2 (germline): DFQATT, SNEGSKA (reference sequence). Unmatched junction bases numbered 3, after V lost 4 bases and J lost 3 bases. The CDR3 has 12 amino acids. With regard to this clonotype: Its antigen remains unknown.

Ranging in age from roughly 6 to 90, the donors were healthy Caucasian individuals from Russia. Whole-study findings and limits: TCR beta diversity, measured per million T cells, fell in a roughly linear way with age.

Through a sample-barcoded 5' primer and a J-beta primer mix, a second PCR was run for 7 to 11 cycles. Samples each returned at least 2.5 million CDR3-containing paired-end reads. TCRdb re-derived calls from the 5' RACE reads in MiXCR, one entry per CDR3 protein. The sample gives about 1.8 million distinct CDR3 sequences, about 50% of which show up once; over 2% is in the top ten. The rearrangement joins TRBV20-1 to TRBJ2-7; 7 nucleotides line up with TRBD1. This clonotype originated in a woman between 40 and 50 years old in good health. The sequenced material came from blood. Written as DNA, the CDR3 is TGCAGTGCTAACAGGGGAATCTACGAGCAGTACTTC. Translating it yields CSANRGIYEQYF.